The 13 T cell receptor beta chains given below trace back to one sample, sequenced in a study of blood T cell repertoires in COVID-19. Produced via immunoSEQ multiplex PCR; TCRdb's table is partial and in-frame only. The sample shows around 320,000 clones, roughly 90% of them seen only once. Sample: PBMCs or T cells enriched from blood (not recorded which). The receptors were gathered from a woman aged 25 to 39 who had been exposed to COVID-19.

The V call is TRBV6-5, the J call TRBJ2-2; 7 positions match TRBD1. CDR1 and CDR2 (germline): MNHEY, SVGAGI. The CDR3 has 15 amino acids. The ends lost 7 bases at V and 4 bases at J; junction bases unmatched: 9. The CDR3 reads CASTQTGAGTGELFF. In DNA, the CDR3 is TGTGCCAGCACCCAAACAGGGGCGGGCACCGGGGAGCTGTTTTTT.

V usage is TRBV24-1 and J usage is TRBJ2-7, with no clear D. The CDR3 consists of 14 residues. Germline assignment: CDR1 KGHDR and CDR2 SFDVKD. With 6 bases removed from V and 5 bases from J, the gap between germline ends came to 16 bases. The DNA of the CDR3 is TGTGCCACCAGTTCCACCTCGGGTAGGCACGAGCAGTACTTC. Protein sequence: CATSSTSGRHEQYF.

V and J are TRBV24-1 and TRBJ1-4; TRBD1 aligns across 9 bases. Germline V gene sequence: CDR1 KGHDR, CDR2 SFDVKD. V was clipped by 10 bases and J by 1 base; unmatched bases: 3. CDR3 length: 14 amino acids. The DNA for the CDR3 is TGTGCCACTACGGACAGGGGAACTAATGAAAAACTGTTTTTT. This sequence encodes CATTDRGTNEKLFF.

The V call is TRBV7-3, the J call TRBJ2-1; unclear D gene. The length of the CDR3 is 15 residues. The V end lost 5 bases, the J end lost 0 bases, and 11 bases lay between the germline ends. Germline CDR1 reads SGHTA; CDR2 reads FQGTGA. The CDR3 DNA follows: TGTGCCAGCAGCCCCACCTATAGCTCCTACAATGAGCAGTTCTTC. Amino acids: CASSPTYSSYNEQFF.

This chain connects TRBV2 to TRBJ1-2; TRBD1 agrees at 7 bases. This CDR3 comprises 13 residues. The J segment lost 4 bases and the V segment lost 7 bases, leaving 6 bases of the junction unmatched. Germline V lookup: CDR1 SNHLY, CDR2 FYNNEI. DNA of the CDR3: TGTGCCAGCACGGAGACAGGGCCCTATGGCTACACCTTC. Translated: CASTETGPYGYTF.

CDR3 residues: CASSQVQSRGNYGYTF. CDR3 sequence (DNA): TGTGCCAGCAGCCAAGTTCAATCCAGGGGTAACTATGGCTACACCTTC. The chain recombines TRBV4-2 with TRBJ1-2, with a possible D match to TRBD1 (6 bases). Deletions cut 1 base from V and 1 base from J, with 13 bases between. This CDR3 is built from 16 residues. Germline V gene data show CDR1 as LGHNA and CDR2 as YNFKEQ.

V is TRBV29-1 and J is TRBJ2-6; D perhaps matches TRBD1 (8 bases). V lost 6 bases and J 1 base, leaving 16 bases between the germline ends. Germline loops: CDR1 SQVTM, CDR2 ANQGSEA. This CDR3 is built from 16 residues. In DNA, the CDR3 is TGCAGCGTAGCGGGGACAGGTTTTTCTGGGGCCAACGTCCTGACTTTC. Translation: CSVAGTGFSGANVLTF.

Remarks on this clone: At the DNA level, this CDR3 is encoded by other sequences in the same sample as well. V is TRBV10-3 and J is TRBJ1-1; 7 bases align to TRBD1. V dropped 3 bases and J dropped 0; count of bases not matched to a gene: 4. CDR3 length equals 15 residues. CDR1 and CDR2 (germline): ENHRY, SYGVKD. In nucleotides, the CDR3 is TGTGCCATCAGTGATCCCGGGACAGTGAACACTGAAGCTTTCTTT. Amino acid sequence: CAISDPGTVNTEAFF.

This chain links TRBV6-5 with TRBJ1-1, with TRBD1 matching 7 bases. The length of the CDR3 is 13 residues. Germline-derived CDR1 and CDR2 are MNHEY and SVGAGI. The J segment lost 3 bases and the V segment lost 7 bases, leaving 5 bases of the junction unmatched. The DNA of the CDR3 is TGTGCCAGCACAGGCAGGGGGGACACTGAAGCTTTCTTT. Residues: CASTGRGDTEAFF.

The chain employs TRBV27 and TRBJ1-2; D remains ambiguous. V gave up 3 bases and J gave up 0 bases, with 5 bases separating them. The CDR3 consists of 13 residues. Germline CDR1 MNHEY, CDR2 SMNVEV (reference sequence). CDR3 DNA: TGTGCCAGCAGTTTTTACACTAACTATGGCTACACCTTC. Protein sequence: CASSFYTNYGYTF.

This chain links TRBV5-1 with TRBJ1-1, with D perhaps matching TRBD1 (5 bases). This CDR3 region has 16 residues. The V gene lost 4 bases and the J gene lost 2 bases, with 18 bases spanning the gap. Germline loops: CDR1 SGHRS, CDR2 YFSETQ. The CDR3 reads CASSPYPQGTNTEAFF. CDR3 nucleotides: TGCGCCAGCAGCCCATATCCTCAGGGCACCAACACTGAAGCTTTCTTT.

This clone was observed a single time. The chain has TRBV5-1 and TRBJ2-7, with TRBD1 as a possible D gene (7 bases). The length of the CDR3 is 17 residues. Per germline, CDR1 SGHRS and CDR2 YFSETQ. V was cut by 0 bases and J by 2 bases, with 18 bases left in between. CDR3 nucleotides: TGCGCCAGCAGCTTGGATAGGACGGGGGACAGCCCCTACGAGCAGTACTTC. The encoded protein is CASSLDRTGDSPYEQYF.

The rearrangement links TRBV6-5 to TRBJ1-2, with TRBD1 identical over 9 bases. V shed 2 bases and J 4 bases; nucleotides not matched to a gene: 5. CDR3 length: 15 residues. Germline V gene lookup returns CDR1 MNHEY and CDR2 SVGAGI. The CDR3 DNA follows: TGTGCCAGCAGTTACCGGGACAGGGACTTCTATGGCTACACCTTC. Protein sequence: CASSYRDRDFYGYTF.